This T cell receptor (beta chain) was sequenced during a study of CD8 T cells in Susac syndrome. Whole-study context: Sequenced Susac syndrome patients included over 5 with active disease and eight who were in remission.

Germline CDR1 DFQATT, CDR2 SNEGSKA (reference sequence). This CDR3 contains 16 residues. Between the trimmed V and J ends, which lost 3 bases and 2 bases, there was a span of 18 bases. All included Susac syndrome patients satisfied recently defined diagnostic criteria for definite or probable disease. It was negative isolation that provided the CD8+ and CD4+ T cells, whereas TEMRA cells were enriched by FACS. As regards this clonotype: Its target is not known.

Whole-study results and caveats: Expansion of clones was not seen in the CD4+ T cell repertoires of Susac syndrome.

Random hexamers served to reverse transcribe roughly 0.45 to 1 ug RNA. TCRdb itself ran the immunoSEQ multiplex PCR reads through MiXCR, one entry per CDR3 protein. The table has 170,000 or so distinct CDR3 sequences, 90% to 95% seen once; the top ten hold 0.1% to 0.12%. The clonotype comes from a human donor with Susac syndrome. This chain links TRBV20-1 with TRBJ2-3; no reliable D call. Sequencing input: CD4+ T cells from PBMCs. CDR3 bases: TGCAGTGCTAGTTCGAGTGGGTTGGGGAACACAGATACGCAGTATTTT. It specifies CSASSSGLGNTDTQYF.